This T cell receptor (beta chain) was found in a study of cytomegalovirus exposure and HLA in healthy donors. Study background: An early data release held some 85 million unique TCRs from HLA-typed donors. Regarding the study as a whole: For most TCR sequences rarity was the rule, although some public TCRs occurred in many donors.

This clone appeared once. Antigen unknown. The CDR3 is 16 residues long. CDR1 is SGHVS and CDR2 is FQNEAQ in the germline V gene. Trimming pared 0 bases from V and 0 bases from J, leaving 9 bases between. The PCR used 60 Vbeta and 13 Jbeta primers. The repertoire was sequenced with immunoSEQ multiplex PCR; TCRdb's copy has only in-frame clones and lacks some. The sample contains around 120,000 clones, around 85% of which appear only once. Specimen: PBMCs. The chain joins TRBV7-8 to TRBJ1-3; D gene ambiguous. The TCR originated in a boy younger than 18 in good health and CMV-seronegative. This CDR3 is CASSLARSFSGNTIYF. CDR3 sequence (DNA): TGTGCCAGCAGCTTAGCGCGGAGTTTCTCTGGAAACACCATATATTTT.